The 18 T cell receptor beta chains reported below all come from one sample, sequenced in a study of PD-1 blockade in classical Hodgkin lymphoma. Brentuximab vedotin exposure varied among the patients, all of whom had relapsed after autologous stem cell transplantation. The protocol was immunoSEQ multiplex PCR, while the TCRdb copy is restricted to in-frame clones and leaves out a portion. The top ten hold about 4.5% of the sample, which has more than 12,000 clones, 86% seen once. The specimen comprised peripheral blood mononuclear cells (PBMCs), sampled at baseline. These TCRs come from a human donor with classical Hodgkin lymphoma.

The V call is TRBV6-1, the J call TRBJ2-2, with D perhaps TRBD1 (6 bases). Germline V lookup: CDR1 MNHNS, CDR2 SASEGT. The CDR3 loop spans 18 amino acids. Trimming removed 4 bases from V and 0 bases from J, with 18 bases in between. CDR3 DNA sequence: TGTGCCAGCAGTGTGAGAACAGGGCCCTTTACGAACACCGGGGAGCTGTTTTTT. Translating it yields CASSVRTGPFTNTGELFF.

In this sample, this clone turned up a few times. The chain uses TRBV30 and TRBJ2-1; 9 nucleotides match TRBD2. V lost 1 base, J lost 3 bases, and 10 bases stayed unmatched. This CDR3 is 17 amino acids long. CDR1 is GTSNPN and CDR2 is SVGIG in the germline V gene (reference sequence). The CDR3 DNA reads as TGTGCCTGGAGTGGACTAGCGGAGGGGGTCATCTACAATGAGCAGTTCTTC. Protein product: CAWSGLAEGVIYNEQFF.

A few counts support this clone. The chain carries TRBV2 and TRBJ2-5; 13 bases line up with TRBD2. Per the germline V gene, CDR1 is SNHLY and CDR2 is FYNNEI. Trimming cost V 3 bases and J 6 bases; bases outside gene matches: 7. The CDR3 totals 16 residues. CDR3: CASSDGLAGDRQTQYF. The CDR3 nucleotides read TGTGCCAGCAGTGATGGACTAGCGGGGGACCGGCAGACCCAGTACTTC. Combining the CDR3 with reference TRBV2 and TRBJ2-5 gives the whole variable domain EPEVTQTPSHQVTQMGQEVILRCVPISNHLYFYWYRQILGQKVEFLVSFYNNEISEKSEIFDDQFSVERPDGSNFTLKIRSTKLEDSAMYFCASSDGLAGDRQTQYFGPGTRLLVL.

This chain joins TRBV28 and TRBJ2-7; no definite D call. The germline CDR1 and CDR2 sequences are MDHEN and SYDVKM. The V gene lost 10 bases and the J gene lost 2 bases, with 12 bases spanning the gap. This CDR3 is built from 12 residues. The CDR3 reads CATSPGPYEQYF. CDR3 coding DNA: TGTGCCACCAGCCCGGGTCCCTACGAGCAGTACTTC.

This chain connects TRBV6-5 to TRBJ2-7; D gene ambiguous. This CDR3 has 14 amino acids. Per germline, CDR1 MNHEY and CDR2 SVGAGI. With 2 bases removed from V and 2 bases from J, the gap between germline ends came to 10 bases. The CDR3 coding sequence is TGTGCCAGCAGTTACGGAGCAGGCCCCTACGAGCAGTACTTC. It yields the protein CASSYGAGPYEQYF.

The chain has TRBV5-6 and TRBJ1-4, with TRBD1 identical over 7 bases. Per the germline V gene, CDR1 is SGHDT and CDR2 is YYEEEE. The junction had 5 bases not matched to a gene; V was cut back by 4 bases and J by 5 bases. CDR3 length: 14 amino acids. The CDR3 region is CASSPGTVNEKLFF. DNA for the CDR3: TGTGCCAGCAGCCCCGGGACAGTCAATGAAAAACTGTTTTTT.

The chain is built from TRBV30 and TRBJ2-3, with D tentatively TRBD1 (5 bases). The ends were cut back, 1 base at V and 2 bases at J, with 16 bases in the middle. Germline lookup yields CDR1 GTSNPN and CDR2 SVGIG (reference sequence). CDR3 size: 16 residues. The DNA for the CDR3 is TGTGCCTGGAGTGACTCAGGGATACGGTACACAGATACGCAGTATTTT. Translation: CAWSDSGIRYTDTQYF. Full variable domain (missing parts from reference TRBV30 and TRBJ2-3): SQTIHQWPATLVQPVGSPLSLECTVEGTSNPNLYWYRQAAGRGLQLLFYSVGIGQISSEVPQNLSASRPQDRQFILSSKKLLLSDSGFYLCAWSDSGIRYTDTQYFGPGTRLTVL.

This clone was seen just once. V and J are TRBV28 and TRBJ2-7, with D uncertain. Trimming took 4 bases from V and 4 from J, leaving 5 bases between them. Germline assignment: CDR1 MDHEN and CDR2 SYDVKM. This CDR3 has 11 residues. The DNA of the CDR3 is TGTGCCAGCAGTTGGATGTACGAGCAGTACTTC. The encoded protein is CASSWMYEQYF. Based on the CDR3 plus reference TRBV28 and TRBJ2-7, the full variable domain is DVKVTQSSRYLVKRTGEKVFLECVQDMDHENMFWYRQDPGLGLRLIYFSYDVKMKEKGDIPEGYSVSREKKERFSLILESASTNQTSMYLCASSWMYEQYFGPGTRLTVT.

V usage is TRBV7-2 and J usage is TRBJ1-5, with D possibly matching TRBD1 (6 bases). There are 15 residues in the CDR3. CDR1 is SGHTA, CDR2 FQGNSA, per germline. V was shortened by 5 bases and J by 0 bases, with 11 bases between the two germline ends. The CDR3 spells CASSQGTYSNQPQHF. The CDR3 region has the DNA TGTGCCAGCAGCCAGGGGACTTATAGCAATCAGCCCCAGCATTTT.

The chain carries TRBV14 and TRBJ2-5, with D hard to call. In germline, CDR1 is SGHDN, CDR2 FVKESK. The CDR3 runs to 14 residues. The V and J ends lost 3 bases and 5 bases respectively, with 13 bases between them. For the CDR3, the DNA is TGTGCCAGCAGCCAGGGAAAGGAACTGGAGACCCAGTACTTC. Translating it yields CASSQGKELETQYF.

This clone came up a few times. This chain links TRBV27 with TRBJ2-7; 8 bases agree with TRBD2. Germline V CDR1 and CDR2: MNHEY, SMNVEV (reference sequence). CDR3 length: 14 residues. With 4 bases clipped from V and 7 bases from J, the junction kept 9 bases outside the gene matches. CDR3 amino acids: CASSYQREMREQYF. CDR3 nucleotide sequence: TGTGCCAGCAGTTACCAGCGGGAGATGAGGGAGCAGTACTTC.

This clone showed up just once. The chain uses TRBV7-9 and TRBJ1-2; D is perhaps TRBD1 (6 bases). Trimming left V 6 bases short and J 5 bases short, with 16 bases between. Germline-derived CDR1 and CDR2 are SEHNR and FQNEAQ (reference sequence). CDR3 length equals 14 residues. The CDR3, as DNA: TGTGCCAGCAGTCCCCCCGGGGGCGCATATGGCTACACCTTC. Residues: CASSPPGGAYGYTF.

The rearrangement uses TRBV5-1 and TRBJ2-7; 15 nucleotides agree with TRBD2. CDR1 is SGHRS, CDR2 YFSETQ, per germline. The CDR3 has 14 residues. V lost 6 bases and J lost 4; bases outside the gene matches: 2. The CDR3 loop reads CASKGTSGGYEQYF. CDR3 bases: TGCGCCAGCAAAGGGACTAGCGGGGGGTACGAGCAGTACTTC.

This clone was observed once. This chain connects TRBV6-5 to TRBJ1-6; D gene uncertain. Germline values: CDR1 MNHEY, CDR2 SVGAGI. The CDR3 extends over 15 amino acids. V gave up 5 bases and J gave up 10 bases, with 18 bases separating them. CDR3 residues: CASSQFGRGVSPLHF. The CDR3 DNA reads TGTGCCAGCAGTCAATTTGGACGCGGGGTGTCACCCCTCCACTTT.

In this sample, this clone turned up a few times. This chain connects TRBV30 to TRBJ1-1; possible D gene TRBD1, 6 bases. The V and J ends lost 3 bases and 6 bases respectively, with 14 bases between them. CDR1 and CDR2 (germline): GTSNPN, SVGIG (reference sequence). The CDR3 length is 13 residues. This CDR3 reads CAWRGFTGSEAFF. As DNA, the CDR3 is TGTGCCTGGAGGGGATTCACAGGGTCTGAAGCTTTCTTT.

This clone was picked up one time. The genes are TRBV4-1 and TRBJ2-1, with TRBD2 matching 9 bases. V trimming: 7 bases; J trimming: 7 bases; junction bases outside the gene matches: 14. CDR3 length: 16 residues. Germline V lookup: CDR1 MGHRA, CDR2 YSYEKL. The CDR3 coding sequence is TGCGCCAGCACCCGTAGTGGCGGGGGGGCCGAGAATGAGCAGTTCTTC. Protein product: CASTRSGGGAENEQFF.

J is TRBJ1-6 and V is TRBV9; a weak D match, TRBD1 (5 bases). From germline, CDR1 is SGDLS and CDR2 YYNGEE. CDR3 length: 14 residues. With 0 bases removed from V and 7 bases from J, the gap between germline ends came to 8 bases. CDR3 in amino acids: CASSVVGVNSPLHF. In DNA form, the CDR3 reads TGTGCCAGCAGCGTAGTGGGGGTCAATTCACCCCTCCACTTT.

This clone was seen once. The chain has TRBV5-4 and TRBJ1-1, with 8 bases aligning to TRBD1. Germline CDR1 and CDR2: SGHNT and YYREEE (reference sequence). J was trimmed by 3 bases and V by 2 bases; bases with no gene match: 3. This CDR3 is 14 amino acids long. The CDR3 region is CASSLQGVDTEAFF. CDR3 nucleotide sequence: TGTGCCAGCAGCTTACAGGGGGTGGACACTGAAGCTTTCTTT.